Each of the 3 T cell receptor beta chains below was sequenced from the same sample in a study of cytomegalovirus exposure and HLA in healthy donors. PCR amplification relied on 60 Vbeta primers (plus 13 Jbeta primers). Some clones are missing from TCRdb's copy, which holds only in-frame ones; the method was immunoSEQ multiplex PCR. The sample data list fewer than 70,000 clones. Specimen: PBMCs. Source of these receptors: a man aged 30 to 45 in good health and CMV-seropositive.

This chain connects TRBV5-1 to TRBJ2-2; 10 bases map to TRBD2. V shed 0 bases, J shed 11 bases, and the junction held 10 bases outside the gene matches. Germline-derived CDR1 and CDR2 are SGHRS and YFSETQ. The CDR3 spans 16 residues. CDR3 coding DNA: TGCGCCAGCAGCTTGGCCCCTAGCGGGAGCCACGTTGAGCTGTTTTTT. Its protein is CASSLAPSGSHVELFF.

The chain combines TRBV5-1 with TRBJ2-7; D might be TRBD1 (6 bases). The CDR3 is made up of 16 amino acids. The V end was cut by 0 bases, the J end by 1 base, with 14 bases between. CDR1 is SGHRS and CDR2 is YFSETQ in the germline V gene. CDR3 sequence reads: CASSLARGGTSYEQYF. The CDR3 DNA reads TGCGCCAGCAGCTTGGCGCGAGGGGGAACTTCCTACGAGCAGTACTTC. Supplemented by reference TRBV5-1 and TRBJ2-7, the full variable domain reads KAGVTQTPRYLIKTRGQQVTLSCSPISGHRSVSWYQQTPGQGLQFLFEYFSETQRNKGNFPGRFSGRQFSNSRSEMNVSTLELGDSALYLCASSLARGGTSYEQYFGPGTRLTVT.

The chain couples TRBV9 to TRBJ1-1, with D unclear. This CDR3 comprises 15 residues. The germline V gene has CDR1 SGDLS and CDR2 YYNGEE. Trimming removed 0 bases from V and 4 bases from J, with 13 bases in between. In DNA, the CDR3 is TGTGCCAGCAGCGTAGATGGAGGGAAGAGCACTGAAGCTTTCTTT. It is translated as CASSVDGGKSTEAFF.